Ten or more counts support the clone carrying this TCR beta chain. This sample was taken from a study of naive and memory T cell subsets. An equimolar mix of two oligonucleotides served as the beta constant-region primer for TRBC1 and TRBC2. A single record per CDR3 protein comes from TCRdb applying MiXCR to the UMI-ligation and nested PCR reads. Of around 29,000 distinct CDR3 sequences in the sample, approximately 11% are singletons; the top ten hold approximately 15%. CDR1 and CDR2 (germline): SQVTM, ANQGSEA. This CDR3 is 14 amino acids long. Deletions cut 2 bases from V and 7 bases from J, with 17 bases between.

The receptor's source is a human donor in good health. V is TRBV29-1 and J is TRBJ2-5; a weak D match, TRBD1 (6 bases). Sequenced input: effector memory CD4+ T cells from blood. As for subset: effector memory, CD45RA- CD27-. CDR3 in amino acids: CSVENAGVRGTQYF. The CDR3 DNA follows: TGCAGCGTTGAAAATGCAGGGGTCCGTGGGACCCAGTACTTC.